The rows below give T cell receptor beta chains drawn from one sample of a study of T cells in Graves' hyperthyroidism and ophthalmopathy. TCRdb independently ran MiXCR on the multiplex PCR reads; one entry per CDR3 protein. Here the sample spans about 420,000 distinct CDR3 sequences, roughly an eighth being singletons. Sequences were obtained from blood. Every receptor here comes from a woman between 18 and 29 years old with Graves' hyperthyroidism. The CDR3 runs from the conserved cysteine through the conserved F or W. The D gene is left open where the match is weak. The size field is filled for only some rows; it gives once, few, many or a size class.

cdr3_nt cdr3_aa j_call v_call clone_size d_call
TGTGCTAGTGGTTTGGCAACGACAGGTCGGGGGGCTTTCTTT CASGLATTGRGAFF TRBJ1-1 TRBV12-5 many .
TGTGCCAGCAGCCTAACATCATGGCGGGACAGGGACAGGAGGGAGCAGTACTTC CASSLTSWRDRDRREQYF TRBJ2-7 TRBV28 many TRBD1
TGTGCCAGCAGCTTGTTGGATCTTGAGCGGGAGATCCAAGAGACCCAGTACTTC CASSLLDLEREIQETQYF TRBJ2-5 TRBV5-5 few TRBD2
TGTGCCAGCAGTCCGACGGGGGGCCCTCAAGAGACCCAGTACTTC CASSPTGGPQETQYF TRBJ2-5 TRBV28 many .
TGTGCCAGCAGTGGCACCGGACTAGCGGGAGGTAATGAGCAGTTCTTC CASSGTGLAGGNEQFF TRBJ2-1 TRBV12-3/TRBV12-4 many TRBD2
TGTGCCAGCAGTAGAGACAGGGGGCTCACAGATACGCAGTATTTT CASSRDRGLTDTQYF TRBJ2-3 TRBV7-2 many TRBD1
TGTGCCAGCAGCCACACCCGCAGGGCAGGCGTTAATTCACCCCTCCACTTT CASSHTRRAGVNSPLHF TRBJ1-6 TRBV3-1 . .
TGTGCCAGCAGCCTCTCTAGCGGGGGGGGATTGGAGACCCAGTACTTC CASSLSSGGGLETQYF TRBJ2-5 TRBV7-3 . TRBD2
TGTGCCAGCAGTTTTTCAGGGATCGAAGCTTTCTTT CASSFSGIEAFF TRBJ1-1 TRBV12-3/TRBV12-4 few .
TGTGCCAGCAGCCCCGGGTGGGCTGGGGCCAACGTCCTGACTTTC CASSPGWAGANVLTF TRBJ2-6 TRBV6-1 few .
TGTGCCAGCCAAGGGTACGACAGGGGGCTTGGAAACACCATATATTTT CASQGYDRGLGNTIYF TRBJ1-3 TRBV28 few TRBD1
TGCGCCAGCAACCCCACTGATTCCAACACTGAAGCTTTCTTT CASNPTDSNTEAFF TRBJ1-1 TRBV5-1 many .
TGCAGTGGAGCCGACGTTGCCTTCAGGATCACGGACCACAATGAGCAGTTCTTC CSGADVAFRITDHNEQFF TRBJ2-1 TRBV20-1 many .
TGTGCCAGCAGCGGGACTAGTCCATCTGATGAGCAGTTCTTC CASSGTSPSDEQFF TRBJ2-1 TRBV12-3/TRBV12-4 many TRBD2
TGTGCCAGCAGACTCCGGGACAGGGCATCCTACGAGCAGTACTTC CASRLRDRASYEQYF TRBJ2-7 TRBV27 many TRBD1
TGCAGTGCTAGAGATTATACTAGCGGGAGTTACGAGCAGTACTTC CSARDYTSGSYEQYF TRBJ2-7 TRBV20-1 . TRBD2
TGCAGCGTGGGGGGGACTAGCGTTCAAGAGACCCAGTACTTC CSVGGTSVQETQYF TRBJ2-5 TRBV29-1 . TRBD2
TGTGCCAGTAGTATGGGTAGCGGGAGTTTCTACAATGAGCAGTTCTTC CASSMGSGSFYNEQFF TRBJ2-1 TRBV19 . TRBD2
TGTGCCAACCGGCGGGAGGGGGCGGATGGCTACACCTTC CANRREGADGYTF TRBJ1-2 TRBV2 few TRBD1
TGTGCCAGCAGCTTAATAGGACAGGGGGTAAAGACCCAGTACTTC CASSLIGQGVKTQYF TRBJ2-5 TRBV7-9 many TRBD1
TGTGCCAGCAGCCCCGGGATAGAAGAAACCCTATACGAGCAGTACTTC CASSPGIEETLYEQYF TRBJ2-7 TRBV27 many .
TGCAGTGCCCACTCCGGGACTACCACCGGGACCCAGTACTTC CSAHSGTTTGTQYF TRBJ2-5 TRBV20-1 many TRBD2
TGTGCCAGCAGTTTACCACAGGACACTGAAGCTTTCTTT CASSLPQDTEAFF TRBJ1-1 TRBV28 many .
TGTGCCAGCAGTTTACGGTTCGGGGATGGCAATCAGCCCCAGCATTTT CASSLRFGDGNQPQHF TRBJ1-5 TRBV27 . .
TGCAGTGCTGGGGGGGGATCCTACGAGCAGTACTTC CSAGGGSYEQYF TRBJ2-7 TRBV20-1 many TRBD2
TGTGCCAGCAGCAAAGACAGGGAGGGTGGCTACACCTTC CASSKDREGGYTF TRBJ1-2 TRBV7-9 . TRBD1
TGCGCCAGCAGCTTGGAGCAGGCGGCCCGCACAGATACGCAGTATTTT CASSLEQAARTDTQYF TRBJ2-3 TRBV5-1 many .
TGCGCCAGCAGCTTGGGCCCGGCAACTTCGACTAATGAGCAGTTCTTC CASSLGPATSTNEQFF TRBJ2-1 TRBV5-1 many .
TGTGCCACCAGGGAGACGGGGGGGCATTTGGATACGCAGTATTTT CATRETGGHLDTQYF TRBJ2-3 TRBV24-1 . TRBD2
TGTGCCAGCAAGGTTTCGACGGGACTGCCCTACAATGAGCAGTTCTTC CASKVSTGLPYNEQFF TRBJ2-1 TRBV27 many .
TGTGCCAGCAGTGTCGACAGGGGTGCAGATTTCGTCACTGAAGCTTTCTTT CASSVDRGADFVTEAFF TRBJ1-1 TRBV6-1 many TRBD1
TGTGCCAGCGGCGACAGGACTAACTATGGCTACACCTTC CASGDRTNYGYTF TRBJ1-2 TRBV27 many .
TGTGCCATCAGCTGGGGTAGGGGCACCTACAATGAGCAGTTCTTC CAISWGRGTYNEQFF TRBJ2-1 TRBV10-3 few .
TGTGCCAGCAGTTACTCGGTCCACGAGCAGTACTTC CASSYSVHEQYF TRBJ2-7 TRBV6-2/TRBV6-3 many .
TGTGCCAGTAGTATTGTCCTAGCGGGAGTCAATGAGCAGTTCTTC CASSIVLAGVNEQFF TRBJ2-1 TRBV19 few TRBD2
TGTGCCAGCAGGCGGACTAGCGGGACTATCACAGATACGCAGTATTTT CASRRTSGTITDTQYF TRBJ2-3 TRBV6-2/TRBV6-3 many TRBD2